This T cell receptor (beta chain) was recorded in a study of cytomegalovirus exposure and HLA in healthy donors. Losses at the gene ends were 6 bases for V and 5 bases for J; bases not matched to a gene: 4. Germline CDR1 and CDR2: SEHNR and FQNEAQ (reference sequence). The CDR3 runs to 14 residues. Points from the study as a whole: Most TCR sequences were rare, but some public TCRs occurred in many donors. The presence/absence work took it that sequencing depth was about the same across donors. Certain sequence variants were highly shared and formed a cluster, and this cluster was likely a sequencing artifact.

A multiplex PCR was run with 60 Vbeta primers and 13 Jbeta primers. How the authors handled the data: Some 9.9 million shared chains were among approximately 80 million unique TCR beta chains counted in a later analysis. This table comes from immunoSEQ multiplex PCR, and its TCRdb copy is limited to in-frame clones, with some not included. V and J calls and clone size are given by that table; D and trimming were obtained from the DNA. Among more than 60,000 clones listed, just under 80% were seen once. As regards this clone: The antigen is unknown.

The TCR originated in a woman between 40 and 55 years old in good health and CMV-seropositive. The sequenced material came from PBMCs. The chain employs TRBV7-9 and TRBJ1-4; 9 bases are shared with TRBD1. The CDR3 region has the DNA TGTGCCAGCAGAACAGACAGGGGGAATGAAAAACTGTTTTTT. Translation: CASRTDRGNEKLFF.